These 14 T cell receptor beta chains came from one sample sequenced in a study of T cell repertoires in cytomegalovirus infection. TCRdb used MiXCR to reprocess the reads, holding one entry per CDR3 protein. The sample includes roughly 990,000 distinct CDR3 sequences, approximately 32% of them seen just once. No antigen has been identified for these receptors. Sequenced here: cultured CD8+ T cells from PBMCs, sampled from culture after CMV antigen stimulation. These receptor sequences come from a human donor in good health (CMV status not recorded). Some clones in this sample may be carry-over from other donors' samples.

On this clonotype: A much larger clone lies a single base off, so this may be a read error. V gene TRBV6-2 or TRBV6-3 combines with J gene TRBJ1-2, with D maybe TRBD1 (5 bases). V was cut by 5 bases and J by 4 bases, with 14 bases left in between. Germline V gene lookup returns CDR1 MNHEY and CDR2 SVGEGT. This CDR3 comprises 14 residues. CDR3 nucleotides: TGTGCCAGCAGTGAACCGGGACGGAGCTATGGCTACACCTTC. This gives the protein CASSEPGRSYGYTF.

V and J are TRBV7-9 and TRBJ1-2; D is ambiguous. Looked up from germline, CDR1 is SEHNR and CDR2 is FQNEAQ (reference sequence). Trimming shortened V by 5 bases and J by 0 bases, and 13 bases separated the two germline ends. The CDR3 has 15 amino acids. The CDR3 coding sequence is TGTGCCAGCAGCCCCCCCGCGACGGCTAACTATGGCTACACCTTC. Its translation: CASSPPATANYGYTF.

As for this clonotype: At one of its ends the junction is not consistent with the germline gene, which may arise from a read error. The chain uses TRBV14 and TRBJ2-5; perhaps TRBD1 as D (6 bases). This CDR3 is 11 amino acids long. Germline V gives CDR1 SGHDN, CDR2 FVKESK. This chain's CDR3 is CASSQDRDMKF. In DNA, the CDR3 is TGTGCCAGCAGCCAGGACCGGGACATGAAATTC.

Only a few counts were recorded for this clonotype. The J gene is TRBJ2-1, the V gene TRBV4-1; TRBD2 matches at 16 bases. The CDR3 contains 18 residues. Germline CDR1 MGHRA, CDR2 YSYEKL. V shed 3 bases, J shed 0 bases, and the junction held 2 bases outside the gene matches. CDR3 sequence reads: CASSQGTSGGGSYNEQFF. DNA for the CDR3: TGCGCCAGCAGCCAGGGGACTAGCGGGGGGGGCTCCTACAATGAGCAGTTCTTC.

This clonotype was seen only a few times. The genes are TRBV27 and TRBJ2-7, with 7 positions matching TRBD1. V shed 5 bases, J shed 0 bases, and the junction held 1 base outside the gene matches. In germline, CDR1 is MNHEY, CDR2 SMNVEV (reference sequence). There are 13 residues in the CDR3. The CDR3 region has the DNA TGTGCCAGCAGTGGACAGGTCTCCTACGAGCAGTACTTC. This encodes CASSGQVSYEQYF.

The table lists this clonotype with a few counts. The V call is TRBV7-6, the J call TRBJ2-1; 7 nucleotides align to TRBD1. The V gene end was trimmed by 1 base and the J gene end by 3 bases; junction bases not matched to a gene: 6. Germline V gives CDR1 SGHVS, CDR2 FNYEAQ. This CDR3 has 16 amino acids. The CDR3 DNA reads as TGTGCCAGCAGCTTAGGTACAGGGGTTATCTACAATGAGCAGTTCTTC. This gives the protein CASSLGTGVIYNEQFF.

In its sample, this clonotype was seen a few times. The V and J genes are TRBV27 and TRBJ2-2, with 9 bases that match TRBD2. CDR3 length: 17 residues. V was clipped by 4 bases and J by 4 bases; unmatched bases: 10. Per germline, CDR1 MNHEY and CDR2 SMNVEV (reference sequence). CDR3 loop: CASSSPSAGGTTGELFF. The DNA for the CDR3 is TGTGCCAGCAGTTCCCCCTCAGCGGGGGGTACCACCGGGGAGCTGTTTTTT.

This clonotype was counted between two and nine times. The chain joins TRBV7-9 to TRBJ2-7, with a tentative D call TRBD1 (5 bases). The CDR3 runs to 14 residues. Germline assignment: CDR1 SEHNR and CDR2 FQNEAQ (reference sequence). The germline V and J ends were trimmed by 1 base and 6 bases, with 13 bases remaining between them. CDR3 sequence: CASSLVHYQGEQYV. CDR3 nucleotide sequence: TGTGCCAGCAGCTTAGTGCACTACCAGGGCGAGCAGTACGTC.

This chain connects TRBV12-3 or TRBV12-4 to TRBJ1-5; D possibly corresponds to TRBD1 (5 bases). CDR3 length equals 14 residues. V was cut by 3 bases and J by 10 bases, with 16 bases left in between. The CDR3 loop is CASSFSGDGVPQHF. The CDR3 nucleotides read TGTGCCAGCAGTTTTTCCGGGGACGGGGTTCCCCAGCATTTT.

This clonotype was detected many times. J is TRBJ2-3 and V is TRBV28; D gene uncertain. Germline CDR1 and CDR2: MDHEN and SYDVKM. V lost 9 bases and J 1 base, leaving 17 bases between the germline ends. The CDR3 has 15 residues. CDR3 amino acids: CASPPSRSRTDTQYF. The CDR3 DNA reads TGTGCCAGTCCCCCTTCCCGATCTCGCACAGATACGCAGTATTTT.

V is TRBV19 and J is TRBJ1-3, with D possibly TRBD1 on 5 matching bases. In germline, CDR1 is LNHDA, CDR2 SQIVND (reference sequence). V was clipped by 6 bases and J by 2 bases, with 20 bases between them. There are 17 residues in the CDR3. The CDR3 is CASSYMGDGTPGNTIYF. In DNA, the CDR3 is TGTGCCAGTAGCTATATGGGGGACGGAACCCCTGGAAACACCATATATTTT.

This clonotype was seen more than once but under ten times. The chain has TRBV6-6 and TRBJ2-2, with D possibly TRBD1 on 5 matching bases. Trimming removed 1 base from V and 4 bases from J, with 10 bases in between. The germline V gene encodes CDR1 MNHNY and CDR2 SVGAGI (reference sequence). CDR3 size: 15 residues. The CDR3 bases are TGTGCCAGCAGTTACTTGGACAAGACCACCGGGGAGCTGTTTTTT. This translates into CASSYLDKTTGELFF.

This chain connects TRBV6-1 to TRBJ1-6; 7 bases agree with TRBD1. V lost 1 base to trimming and J lost 13 bases; unmatched junction nucleotides: 16. Germline V lookup: CDR1 MNHNS, CDR2 SASEGT. The CDR3 is made up of 17 amino acids. Here the CDR3 reads CASSEVFGTAVISPLHF. In DNA form, the CDR3 reads TGTGCCAGCAGTGAAGTATTCGGGACAGCCGTCATCTCTCCCCTCCACTTT.

This clonotype came up a few times. The chain uses TRBV6-6 and TRBJ2-5, with 7 bases matching TRBD1. The J segment lost 2 bases and the V segment lost 5 bases, leaving 5 bases of the junction unmatched. The CDR3 is 14 residues long. CDR1 MNHNY and CDR2 SVGAGI come from the germline V gene (reference sequence). The CDR3: CASSGTAYQETQYF. DNA of the CDR3: TGTGCCAGCAGTGGGACAGCCTATCAAGAGACCCAGTACTTC.